This T cell receptor (beta chain) was sequenced during a study of blood T cell repertoires in COVID-19. Per the study methods: Amplifying reference gene primers gave estimates of nucleated cell counts. Method: immunoSEQ multiplex PCR; TCRdb's copy keeps in-frame clones and lacks some. Clone size and the V and J calls come from that table; the DNA yielded D and trimming. The sample lists 250,000 or so clones, roughly 85% occurring once. Specimen: PBMCs or T cells enriched from blood (not recorded which). The clonotype comes from a woman in her 50s who had been exposed to COVID-19.

CDR3 nucleotides: TGTGCCTGGAGTTCGGGTGTTGAAGCTTTCTTT. As protein: CAWSSGVEAFF. This rearrangement joins TRBV30 to TRBJ1-1; unclear D gene. Trimming stripped 2 bases from V and 7 bases from J, with 8 bases between. The V gene's germline CDR1 is GTSNPN and CDR2 SVGIG (reference sequence). The CDR3 contains 11 residues.